This T cell receptor (beta chain) was recovered during a study of blood T cell repertoires in COVID-19. Whole-study context: COVID-19 samples from acute and convalescent phases originated in the United States, Italy and Spain. PBMCs, B-cell-depleted T cells, or T cells were the source of the cDNA or gDNA that made up the material.

Germline V lookup: CDR1 MNHNS, CDR2 SASEGT. This CDR3 has 14 amino acids. Trimming stripped 2 bases from V and 4 bases from J, with 11 bases between. The authors' processing: For nucleated cells, counts were estimated from reference gene primer amplification. Generated by immunoSEQ multiplex PCR, the TCRdb table keeps only in-frame clones and is missing some. From that table come the V and J calls and clone size; the DNA was used to work out D and trimming. The table shows some 290,000 clones, with less than 85% occurring only once. The rearrangement uses TRBV6-1 and TRBJ1-2; D call uncertain. The sequencing sample was made of peripheral blood. The source of this sequence is a man aged 55 to 70 who had recovered from COVID-19. CDR3 nucleotide sequence: TGTGCCAGCAGTGAAAATGCTCGCGGCTATGGCTACACCTTC. Its translation: CASSENARGYGYTF.